These T cell receptor beta chains were read from a single sample in a study of post-analysis software for immune sequencing data. TCRdb used MiXCR to reprocess the PCR reads, holding one entry per CDR3 protein. The sample consists of roughly 700,000 distinct CDR3 sequences, 25% to 30% of them appearing once. The sequenced sample was blood. The receptor source for this set is a girl between 10 and 17 years old with multiple sclerosis. Each CDR3 is given with its conserved first and last residue. A D gene is named only where the DNA matches it firmly. Size values are once, few and many counts, or a class for expanded clones, and some rows have none.

size	V	D	J	DNA	CDR3
few	TRBV20-1	-	TRBJ2-7	TGCAGTGGAATAGGGGGGGTAGCCTACGAGCAGTACTTC	CSGIGGVAYEQYF
many	TRBV25-1	-	TRBJ2-5	TGTGCCGCGGGGGCCGAGACCCAGTACTTC	CAAGAETQYF
once	TRBV6-5	TRBD2	TRBJ2-5	TGTGCCAGCAGTCCTCCTCTAGCGGGGGGTCAGACCCAGTACTTC	CASSPPLAGGQTQYF
once	TRBV7-8	-	TRBJ2-2	TGTGCCAGCAGCTTAGGGTCAGGGGTTGACACCGGGGAGCTGTTTTTT	CASSLGSGVDTGELFF
once	TRBV3-1	-	TRBJ1-2	TGTGCCAGCAGCAACGAGGAAGCTAACTATGGCTACACCTTC	CASSNEEANYGYTF
many	TRBV12-3/TRBV12-4	-	TRBJ2-3	TGTGCCAGCAGTTGGACAGATACGCAGTATTTT	CASSWTDTQYF
-	TRBV28	-	TRBJ2-7	TGTGCCACCGAGACAACCGGGACGCTGTCGGGTGAGCAGTACTTC	CATETTGTLSGEQYF
-	TRBV20-1	-	TRBJ2-3	TGCAGTGCTAGGTTTCCAGATACGCGGTATTTT	CSARFPDTRYF
few	TRBV28	TRBD1	TRBJ2-7	TGTGCCAGGGCTTGGGGGACAGGTCGCCTTCGGGTGGGCGAGCAGTACTTC	CARAWGTGRLRVGEQYF
-	TRBV15	TRBD1	TRBJ2-3	TGTGCCACCAGCGAGCCGGAGCAGGGGGCCACAGATACGCAGTATTTT	CATSEPEQGATDTQYF
many	TRBV5-1	TRBD1	TRBJ2-5	TGCGCCAGCAGCTCTACGCCATTCGGGACAGGTCAAGAGACCCAGTACTTC	CASSSTPFGTGQETQYF
few	TRBV6-2/TRBV6-3	-	TRBJ2-1	TGTGCCAGCAGCCAAGAGGGCCCCTGGGGTGAGCAGTTCTTC	CASSQEGPWGEQFF
many	TRBV2	-	TRBJ2-1	TGTGCCAGCAGTGAAGTAAGGGGACGACGGCAGTTCTTC	CASSEVRGRRQFF
many	TRBV6-4	-	TRBJ2-1	TGTGCCAGCAGTCCCATCGGGGGAGAGGGTTATGATGAGCAGTTCTTC	CASSPIGGEGYDEQFF
few	TRBV12-3/TRBV12-4	-	TRBJ2-5	TGTGCCGCCCCCGGCCGGGGGTACCAAGAGACCCAGTACTTC	CAAPGRGYQETQYF
-	TRBV20-1	TRBD1	TRBJ1-6	TGCAGTGCGCCTAAGACCGGGACAGCCTATTCACCCCTCCACTTT	CSAPKTGTAYSPLHF
-	TRBV20-1	-	TRBJ2-1	TGCAGTGCTAGAGATAAGGAGCGCTCCTACAATGAGCAGTTCTTC	CSARDKERSYNEQFF
-	TRBV28	-	TRBJ2-5	TGTGCCAGCAGTGGGCGACAAGGGCCCCAAGAGACCCAGTACTTC	CASSGRQGPQETQYF
-	TRBV20-1	TRBD2	TRBJ2-3	TGCAGTACCCTCGGACTAGCGGGAGTCCCAGATACGCAGTATTTT	CSTLGLAGVPDTQYF
-	TRBV12-3/TRBV12-4	-	TRBJ1-5	TGTGCCAGCACCCAAGGGGAGCGCAATCAGCCCCAGCATTTT	CASTQGERNQPQHF
-	TRBV27	-	TRBJ2-3	TGTGCCAGCGGACGGGATTTAAATCCCACAGATACGCAGTATTTT	CASGRDLNPTDTQYF
-	TRBV3-1	-	TRBJ2-3	TGTGCCAGCAGCCAAGTTTTCCGGGCCGGAGATACGCAGTATTTT	CASSQVFRAGDTQYF
-	TRBV7-9	TRBD2	TRBJ2-3	TGTGCCAGCACCGTCGGACTAGCGGGGGATACGCAGTATTTT	CASTVGLAGDTQYF
few	TRBV25-1	-	TRBJ2-7	TGTGCCAGCAGTGAATTCGGCGGCCTGGGGCTCGAGCAGTACTTC	CASSEFGGLGLEQYF
-	TRBV20-1	TRBD2	TRBJ2-7	TGCAGTGCTAGAGCGGCTCGCGGGAGGCACGAGCAGTACTTC	CSARAARGRHEQYF
-	TRBV6-5	TRBD1	TRBJ1-5	TGTGCCAGCAGTCCCCTAGACAGGGGGACTTATCAGCCCCAGCATTTT	CASSPLDRGTYQPQHF
few	TRBV18	TRBD2	TRBJ2-3	TGTGCCAGCTCACCGGTGCTAGCGGGAGCAGATACGCAGTATTTT	CASSPVLAGADTQYF
few	TRBV29-1	-	TRBJ1-2	TGCAGCGTACCAAACGGCGGGGGCTCAGTGGGTGGCTACACCTTC	CSVPNGGGSVGGYTF
few	TRBV12-3/TRBV12-4	TRBD1	TRBJ2-1	TGTGCCAGCAGCTACGGGGGGACAGGGCCTTACAATGAGCAGTTCTTC	CASSYGGTGPYNEQFF
few	TRBV29-1	TRBD2	TRBJ2-1	TGCAGCGTTGACCGTCTAGCGGCTATCAATGAGCAGTTCTTC	CSVDRLAAINEQFF
few	TRBV12-3/TRBV12-4	-	TRBJ2-2	TGTGCCAGCAGCCTGTATAACCCGAACACCGGGGAGCTGTTTTTT	CASSLYNPNTGELFF
few	TRBV11-2	-	TRBJ2-5	TGTGCCAGCAGCTTAGAACAGCAAGAGACCCAGTACTTC	CASSLEQQETQYF
-	TRBV6-1	-	TRBJ1-5	TGTACCAGCAGTCCCCACATAGTACAGGCCGCTGTTCAGCCCCAGCATTTT	CTSSPHIVQAAVQPQHF
-	TRBV5-1	-	TRBJ2-1	TGCGCCAGCAGCCCCTGGACGCCCCCGGGGTTCTTC	CASSPWTPPGFF
-	TRBV4-1	TRBD1	TRBJ1-4	TGCGCCAGCAGCCAAGATGGAACAGGGGATGAAAAACTGTTTTTT	CASSQDGTGDEKLFF
-	TRBV6-2/TRBV6-3	TRBD2	TRBJ2-1	TGTGCCAGCACTGCGACTAGCGGGGGGACGCGATACAATGAGCAGTTCTTC	CASTATSGGTRYNEQFF
few	TRBV5-5	TRBD2	TRBJ2-3	TGTGCCAGCAGCCGGGAAGGCTTAGCGGGAGCTGGAGATACGCAGTATTTT	CASSREGLAGAGDTQYF
many	TRBV20-1	-	TRBJ2-1	TGCAGTGCTGGGCCGGGGGCGCAAATCAATGAGCAGTTCTTC	CSAGPGAQINEQFF